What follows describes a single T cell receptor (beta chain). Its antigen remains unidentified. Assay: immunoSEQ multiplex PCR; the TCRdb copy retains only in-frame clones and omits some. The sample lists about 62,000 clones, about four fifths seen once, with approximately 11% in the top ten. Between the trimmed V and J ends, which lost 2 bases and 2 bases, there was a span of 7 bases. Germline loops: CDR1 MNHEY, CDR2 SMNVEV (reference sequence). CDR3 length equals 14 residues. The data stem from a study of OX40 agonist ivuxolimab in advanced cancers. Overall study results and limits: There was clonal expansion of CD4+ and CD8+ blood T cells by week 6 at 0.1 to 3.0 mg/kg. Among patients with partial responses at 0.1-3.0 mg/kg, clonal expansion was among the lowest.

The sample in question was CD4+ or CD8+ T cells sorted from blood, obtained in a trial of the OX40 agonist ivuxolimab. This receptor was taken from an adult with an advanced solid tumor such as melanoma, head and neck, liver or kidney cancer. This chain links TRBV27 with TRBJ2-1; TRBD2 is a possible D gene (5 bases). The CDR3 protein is CASSLNGAYNEQFF. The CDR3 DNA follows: TGTGCCAGCAGTTTAAACGGGGCCTACAATGAGCAGTTCTTC.